Below, one T cell receptor beta chain is given with its context. Its matching antigen is unknown. This specimen comes from a study of response to subunit inactivated influenza vaccine. General study findings and limits: T cells newly recruited by each seasonal influenza vaccination are few, the authors suggested.

The junction had 9 bases not matched to a gene; V was cut back by 4 bases and J by 8 bases. This CDR3 region has 16 residues. Per germline, CDR1 LGHNA and CDR2 YSLEER. Each CDR3 protein is one row after TCRdb ran MiXCR on the RT-PCR reads. The table lists 530,000 or so distinct CDR3 sequences, 12% of them singletons. Specimen: PBMCs from blood, collected on the day of vaccination. This clonotype was obtained from a man aged 45-60 years who received an inactivated influenza vaccine. This sequence joins TRBV4-3 and TRBJ2-1; 12 nucleotides agree with TRBD1. The CDR3 DNA sequence: TGCGCCAGCAGCCGGTACGGGACAGGGGGCAGTTATGAGCAGTTCTTC. This translates into CASSRYGTGGSYEQFF.